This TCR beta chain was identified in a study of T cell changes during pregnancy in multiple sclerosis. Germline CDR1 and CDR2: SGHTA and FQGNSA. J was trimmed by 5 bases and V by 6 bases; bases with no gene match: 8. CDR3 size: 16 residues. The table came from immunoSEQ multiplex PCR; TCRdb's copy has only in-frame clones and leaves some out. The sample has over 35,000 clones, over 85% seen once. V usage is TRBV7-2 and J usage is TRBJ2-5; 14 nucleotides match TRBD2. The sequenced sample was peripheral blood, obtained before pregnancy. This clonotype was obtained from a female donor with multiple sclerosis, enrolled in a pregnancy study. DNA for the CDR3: TGTGCCAGCAGGCCAGGACTAGCGGGAGGCGGGGAGACCCAGTACTTC. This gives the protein CASRPGLAGGGETQYF.